This T cell receptor beta chain emerged from a study of graft-versus-host responses after intestinal transplantation. Study-level background: Anti-thymocyte globulin served as induction for all recipients, who then took tacrolimus and steroids for approximately three years. Notes on the study in general: Detected in recipient marrow were GvH clones, some of which were first observed in ileum or blood. Where graft-donor T cell macrochimerism was present, patients had high graft-versus-host to host-versus-graft clonal ratios in allografts. Peak levels of circulating GvH clones tracked with early post-transplant HvG declines.

CDR3 length equals 16 residues. CDR1 is KGHSH, CDR2 LQKENI, per germline. The V end lost 0 bases, the J end lost 2 bases, and 11 bases lay between the germline ends. In regard to this clone: The antigen remains undetermined.

TCRdb's copy holds only in-frame clones and misses some; the assay was immunoSEQ multiplex PCR. The table includes about 89,000 clones, roughly 92% detected once. The V call is TRBV18, the J call TRBJ1-3, with D hard to call. Specimen: unstimulated CD4+ T cells sorted from spleen or lymph node cells, collected before intestinal transplant. The receptor was isolated from a human donor who received an intestinal transplant. The CDR3, as DNA: TGTGCCAGCTCACCACCGCCGGCCGAGGCTGGAAACACCATATATTTT. Protein product: CASSPPPAEAGNTIYF.